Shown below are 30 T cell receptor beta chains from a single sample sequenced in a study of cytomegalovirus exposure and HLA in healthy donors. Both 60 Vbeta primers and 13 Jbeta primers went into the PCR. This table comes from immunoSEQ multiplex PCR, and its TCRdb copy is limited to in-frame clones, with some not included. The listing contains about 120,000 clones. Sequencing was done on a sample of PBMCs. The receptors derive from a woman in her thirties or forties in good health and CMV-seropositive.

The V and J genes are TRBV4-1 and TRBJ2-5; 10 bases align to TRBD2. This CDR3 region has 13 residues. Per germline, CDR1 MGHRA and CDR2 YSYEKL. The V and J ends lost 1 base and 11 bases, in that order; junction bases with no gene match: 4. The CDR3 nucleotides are TGCGCCAGCAGCCAAGCTAGCGGGAGTGGGCAGTACTTC. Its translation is CASSQASGSGQYF.

The CDR3 protein is CASSLGGLPYEQYF. The DNA for the CDR3 is TGTGCCAGCAGCTTAGGCGGGCTCCCCTACGAGCAGTACTTC. The chain is built from TRBV7-2 and TRBJ2-7; the D gene is possibly TRBD2 (5 bases). The germline gives CDR1 SGHTA, CDR2 FQGNSA. The CDR3 extends over 14 amino acids. Trimming pared 1 base from V and 2 bases from J, leaving 9 bases between.

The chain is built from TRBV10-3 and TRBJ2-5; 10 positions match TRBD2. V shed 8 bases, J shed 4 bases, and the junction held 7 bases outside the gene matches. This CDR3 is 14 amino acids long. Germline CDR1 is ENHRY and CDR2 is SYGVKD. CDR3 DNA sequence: TGTGCCATCTCGTCCGAGCGGGGGGGAGAGACCCAGTACTTC. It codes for CAISSERGGETQYF.

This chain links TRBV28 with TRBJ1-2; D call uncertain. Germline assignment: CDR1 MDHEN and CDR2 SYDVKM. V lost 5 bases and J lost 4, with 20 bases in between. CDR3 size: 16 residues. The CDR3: CASSPRWRERPYGYTF. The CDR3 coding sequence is TGTGCCAGCAGTCCCAGGTGGAGGGAAAGGCCCTATGGCTACACCTTC.

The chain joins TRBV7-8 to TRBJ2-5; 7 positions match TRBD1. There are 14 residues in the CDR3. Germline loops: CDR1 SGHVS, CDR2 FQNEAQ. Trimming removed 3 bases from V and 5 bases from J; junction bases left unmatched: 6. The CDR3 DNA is TGTGCCAGCAGCTTTCCGGGACAGCTGGAGACCCAGTACTTC. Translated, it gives CASSFPGQLETQYF. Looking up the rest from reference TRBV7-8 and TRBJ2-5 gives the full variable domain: GAGVSQSPRYKVAKRGQDVALRCDPISGHVSLFWYQQALGQGPEFLTYFQNEAQLDKSGLPSDRFFAERPEGSVSTLKIQRTQQEDSAVYLCASSFPGQLETQYFGPGTRLLVL.

This chain's CDR3 is CASSQDPSGLRNEQFF. DNA for the CDR3: TGCGCCAGCAGCCAAGATCCTAGCGGGCTCCGAAATGAGCAGTTCTTC. This sequence joins TRBV4-1 and TRBJ2-1; 8 bases are a match to TRBD2. The germline V gene has CDR1 MGHRA and CDR2 YSYEKL. CDR3 length: 16 amino acids. After removal of 0 bases from V and 7 bases from J, the junction contained 8 bases not matched to a gene.

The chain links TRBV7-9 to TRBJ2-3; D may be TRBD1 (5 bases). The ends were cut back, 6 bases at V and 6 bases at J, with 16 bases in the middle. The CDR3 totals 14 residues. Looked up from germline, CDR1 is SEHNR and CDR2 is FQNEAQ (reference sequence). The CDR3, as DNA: TGTGCCAGCAGTTCCTGGGAAGGGGCGGATACGCAGTATTTT. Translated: CASSSWEGADTQYF.

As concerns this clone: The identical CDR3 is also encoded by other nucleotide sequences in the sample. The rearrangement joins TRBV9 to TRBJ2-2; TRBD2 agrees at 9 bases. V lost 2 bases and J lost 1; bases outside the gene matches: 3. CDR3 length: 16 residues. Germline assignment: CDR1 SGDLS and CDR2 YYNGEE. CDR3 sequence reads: CASSVAGGGNTGELFF. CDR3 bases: TGTGCCAGCAGCGTTGCGGGAGGGGGGAACACCGGGGAGCTGTTTTTT.

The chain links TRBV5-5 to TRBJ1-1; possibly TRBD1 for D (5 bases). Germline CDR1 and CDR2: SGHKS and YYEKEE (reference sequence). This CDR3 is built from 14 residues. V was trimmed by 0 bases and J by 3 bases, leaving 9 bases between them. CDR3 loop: CASSLAGFDTEAFF. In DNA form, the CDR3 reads TGTGCCAGCAGCTTGGCAGGGTTCGACACTGAAGCTTTCTTT.

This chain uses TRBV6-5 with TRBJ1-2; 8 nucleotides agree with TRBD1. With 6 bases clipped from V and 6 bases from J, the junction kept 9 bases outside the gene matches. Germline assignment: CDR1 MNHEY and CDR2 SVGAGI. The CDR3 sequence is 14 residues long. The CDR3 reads CASSRKTGQDGYTF. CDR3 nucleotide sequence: TGTGCCAGCAGCCGCAAAACGGGACAGGATGGCTACACCTTC.

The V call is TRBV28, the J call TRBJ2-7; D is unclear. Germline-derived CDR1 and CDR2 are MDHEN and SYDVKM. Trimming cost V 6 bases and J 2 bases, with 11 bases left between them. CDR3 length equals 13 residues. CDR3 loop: CASSLSLAYEQYF. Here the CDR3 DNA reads TGTGCCAGCAGCCTCTCCCTAGCCTACGAGCAGTACTTC.

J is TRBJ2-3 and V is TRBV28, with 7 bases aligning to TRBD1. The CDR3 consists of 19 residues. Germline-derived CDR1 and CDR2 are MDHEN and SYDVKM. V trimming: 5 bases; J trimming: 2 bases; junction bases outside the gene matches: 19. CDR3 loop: CASSTPEGARVDSTDTQYF. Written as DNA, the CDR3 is TGTGCCAGCAGTACCCCTGAGGGGGCGAGGGTAGATTCCACAGATACGCAGTATTTT.

Written as DNA, the CDR3 is TGTGCCAGTAGTCCGACTCGGCCCCCCTCTGGAAACACCATATATTTT. It translates to CASSPTRPPSGNTIYF. The chain links TRBV19 to TRBJ1-3; D is uncertain. CDR1 LNHDA and CDR2 SQIVND come from the germline V gene (reference sequence). Trimming took 5 bases from V and 0 from J, leaving 14 bases between them. The CDR3 has 16 residues.

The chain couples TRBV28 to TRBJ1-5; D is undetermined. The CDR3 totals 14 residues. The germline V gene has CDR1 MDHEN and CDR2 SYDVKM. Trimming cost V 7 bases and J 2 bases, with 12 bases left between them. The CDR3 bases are TGTGCCAGCACCGAACCCCTAGGCAATCAGCCCCAGCATTTT. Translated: CASTEPLGNQPQHF. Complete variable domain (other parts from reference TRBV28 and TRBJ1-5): DVKVTQSSRYLVKRTGEKVFLECVQDMDHENMFWYRQDPGLGLRLIYFSYDVKMKEKGDIPEGYSVSREKKERFSLILESASTNQTSMYLCASTEPLGNQPQHFGDGTRLSIL.

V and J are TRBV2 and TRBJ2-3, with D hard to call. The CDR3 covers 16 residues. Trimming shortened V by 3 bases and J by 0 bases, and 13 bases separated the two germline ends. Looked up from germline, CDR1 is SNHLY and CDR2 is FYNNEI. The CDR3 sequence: CASSEVLTTSTDTQYF. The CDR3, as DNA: TGTGCCAGCAGTGAGGTGCTAACCACTAGCACAGATACGCAGTATTTT.

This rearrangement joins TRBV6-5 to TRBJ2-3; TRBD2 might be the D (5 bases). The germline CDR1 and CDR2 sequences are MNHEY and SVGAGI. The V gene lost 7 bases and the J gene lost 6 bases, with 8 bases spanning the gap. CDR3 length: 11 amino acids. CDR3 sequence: CASNRGDTQYF. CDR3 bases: TGTGCCAGCAACAGAGGGGATACGCAGTATTTT.

This chain's CDR3 is CASSEAGENEQFF. CDR3 coding DNA: TGTGCCAGCAGTGAAGCCGGGGAGAATGAGCAGTTCTTC. The gene calls are TRBV6-1 and TRBJ2-1, with D tentatively TRBD2 (5 bases). V lost 0 bases and J lost 7, with 7 bases in between. Germline V gene data show CDR1 as MNHNS and CDR2 as SASEGT. This CDR3 contains 13 residues.

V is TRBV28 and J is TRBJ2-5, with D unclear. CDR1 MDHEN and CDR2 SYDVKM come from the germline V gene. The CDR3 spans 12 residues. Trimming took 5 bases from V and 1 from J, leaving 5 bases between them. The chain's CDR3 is CASSTSQETQYF. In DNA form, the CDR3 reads TGTGCCAGCAGTACATCCCAAGAGACCCAGTACTTC.

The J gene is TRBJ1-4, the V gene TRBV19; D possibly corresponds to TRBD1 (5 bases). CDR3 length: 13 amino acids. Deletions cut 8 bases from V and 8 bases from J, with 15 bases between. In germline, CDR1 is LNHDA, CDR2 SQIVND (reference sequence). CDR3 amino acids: CASSAGLREKLFF. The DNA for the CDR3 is TGTGCCAGTTCGGCGGGGCTTCGGGAAAAACTGTTTTTT.

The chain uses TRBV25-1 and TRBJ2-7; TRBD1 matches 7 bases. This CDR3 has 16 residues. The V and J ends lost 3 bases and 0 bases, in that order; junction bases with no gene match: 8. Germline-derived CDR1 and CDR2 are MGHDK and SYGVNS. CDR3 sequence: CASSDSTGVSSYEQYF. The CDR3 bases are TGTGCCAGCAGTGACAGCACAGGGGTTAGCTCCTACGAGCAGTACTTC.

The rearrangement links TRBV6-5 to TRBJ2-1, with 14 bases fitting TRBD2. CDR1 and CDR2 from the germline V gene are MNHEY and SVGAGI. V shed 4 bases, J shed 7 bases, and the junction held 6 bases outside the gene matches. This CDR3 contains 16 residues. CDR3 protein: CASSSGLAGGLNEQFF. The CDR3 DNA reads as TGTGCCAGCAGTTCCGGACTAGCGGGAGGCCTTAATGAGCAGTTCTTC.

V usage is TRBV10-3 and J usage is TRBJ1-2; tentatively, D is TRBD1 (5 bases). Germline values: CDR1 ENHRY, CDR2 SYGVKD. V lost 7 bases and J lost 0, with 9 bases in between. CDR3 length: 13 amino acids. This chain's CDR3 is CAIMRTPNYGYTF. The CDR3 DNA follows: TGTGCCATCATGAGGACACCTAACTATGGCTACACCTTC.

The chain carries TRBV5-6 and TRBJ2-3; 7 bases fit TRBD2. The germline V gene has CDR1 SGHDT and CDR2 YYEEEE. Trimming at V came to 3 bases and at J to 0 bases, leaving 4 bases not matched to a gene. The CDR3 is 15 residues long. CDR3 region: CASSSGSGSTDTQYF. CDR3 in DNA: TGTGCCAGCAGCTCTGGTAGCGGGAGCACAGATACGCAGTATTTT.

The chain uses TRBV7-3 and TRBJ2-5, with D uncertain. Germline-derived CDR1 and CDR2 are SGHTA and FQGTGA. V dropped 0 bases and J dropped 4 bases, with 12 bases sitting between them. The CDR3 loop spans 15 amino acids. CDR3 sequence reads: CASSLTGFLGETQYF. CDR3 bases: TGTGCCAGCAGCTTAACCGGGTTTTTGGGAGAGACCCAGTACTTC.

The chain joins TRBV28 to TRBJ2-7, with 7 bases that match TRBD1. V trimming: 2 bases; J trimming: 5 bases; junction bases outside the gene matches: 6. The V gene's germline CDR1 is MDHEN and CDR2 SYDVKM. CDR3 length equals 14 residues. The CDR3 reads CASSLGQAWDEQYF. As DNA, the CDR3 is TGTGCCAGCAGTTTAGGACAGGCTTGGGACGAGCAGTACTTC.

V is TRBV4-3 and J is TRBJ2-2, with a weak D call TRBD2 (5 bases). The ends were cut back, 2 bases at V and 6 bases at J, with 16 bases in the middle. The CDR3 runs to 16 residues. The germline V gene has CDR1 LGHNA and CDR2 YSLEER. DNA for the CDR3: TGCGCCAGCAGCCAATCCGGGATAACTTTACCCGGGGAGCTGTTTTTT. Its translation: CASSQSGITLPGELFF.

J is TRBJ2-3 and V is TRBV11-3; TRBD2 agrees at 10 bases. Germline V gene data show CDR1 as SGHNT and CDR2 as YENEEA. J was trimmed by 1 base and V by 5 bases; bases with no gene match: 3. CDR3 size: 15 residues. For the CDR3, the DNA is TGTGCCAGCAGCGTCGGGACTAGCGGCACAGATACGCAGTATTTT. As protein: CASSVGTSGTDTQYF.

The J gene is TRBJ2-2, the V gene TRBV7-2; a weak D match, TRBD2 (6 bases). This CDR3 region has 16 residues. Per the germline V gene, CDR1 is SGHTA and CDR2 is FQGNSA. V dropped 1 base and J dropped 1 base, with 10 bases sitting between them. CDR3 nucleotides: TGTGCCAGCAGCTTAGAAGCGCGGGGGAACACCGGGGAGCTGTTTTTT. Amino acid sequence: CASSLEARGNTGELFF.

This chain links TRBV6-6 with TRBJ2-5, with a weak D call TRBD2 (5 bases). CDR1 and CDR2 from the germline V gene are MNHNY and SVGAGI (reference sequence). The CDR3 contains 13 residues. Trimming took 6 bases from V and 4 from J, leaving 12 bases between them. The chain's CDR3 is CASRLEGGETQYF. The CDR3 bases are TGTGCCAGCAGACTAGAAGGTGGAGAGACCCAGTACTTC.

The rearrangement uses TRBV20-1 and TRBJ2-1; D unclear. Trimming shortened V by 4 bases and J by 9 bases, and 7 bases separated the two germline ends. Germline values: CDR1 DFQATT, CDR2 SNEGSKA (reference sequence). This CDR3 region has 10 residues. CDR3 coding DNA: TGCAGTGCTACGGGTTTTGAGCAGTTCTTC. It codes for CSATGFEQFF.